This TCR beta chain was observed in a study of shared clonotypes between healthy human individuals. Healthy and HIV-negative, the adult donors had no recent acute infections or vaccinations. Study-level results: Naive subsets typically showed greater estimated richness than memory subsets. Limitation of the genetic and exposure-history diversity represented came from the few donors.

On this clone: Antigen specificity is unknown.

Sequencing was performed with immunoSEQ multiplex PCR; in TCRdb, only in-frame clones are kept and a portion is missing. The data contain hundreds of thousands of clones, about 74% of them singletons. Trimming stripped 5 bases from V and 2 bases from J, with 10 bases between. There are 13 residues in the CDR3. Germline-derived CDR1 and CDR2 are MDHEN and SYDVKM. Sequencing used memory CD4+ T cells sorted from blood. Subset denoted: CD45RA-negative fraction. This clonotype was sampled from a woman under 40 in good health. This chain connects TRBV28 to TRBJ2-7, with D hard to call. The CDR3 reads CASSQTPTYEQYF. CDR3 bases: TGTGCCAGCAGTCAAACACCCACCTACGAGCAGTACTTC.